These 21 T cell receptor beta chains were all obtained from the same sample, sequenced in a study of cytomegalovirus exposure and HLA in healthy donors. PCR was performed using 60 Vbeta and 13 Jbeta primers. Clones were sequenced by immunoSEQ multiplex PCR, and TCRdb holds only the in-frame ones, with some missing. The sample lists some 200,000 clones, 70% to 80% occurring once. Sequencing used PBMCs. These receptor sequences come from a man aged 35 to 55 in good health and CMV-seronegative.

The CDR3, as DNA: TGTGCCAGCAGCAACATGGCGGTAGAGACCCAGTACTTC. It translates to CASSNMAVETQYF. The chain couples TRBV9 to TRBJ2-5, with no clear D. This CDR3 comprises 13 residues. CDR1 is SGDLS, CDR2 YYNGEE, per germline. Deletions cut 4 bases from V and 4 bases from J, with 11 bases between.

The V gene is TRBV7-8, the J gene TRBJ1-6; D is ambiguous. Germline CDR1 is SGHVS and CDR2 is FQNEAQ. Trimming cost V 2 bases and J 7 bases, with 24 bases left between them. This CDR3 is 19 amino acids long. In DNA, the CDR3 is TGTGCCAGCAGCTTAAAGGAGGTAACAAAGGGCGGGGAGAATTCACCCCTCCACTTT. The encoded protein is CASSLKEVTKGGENSPLHF.

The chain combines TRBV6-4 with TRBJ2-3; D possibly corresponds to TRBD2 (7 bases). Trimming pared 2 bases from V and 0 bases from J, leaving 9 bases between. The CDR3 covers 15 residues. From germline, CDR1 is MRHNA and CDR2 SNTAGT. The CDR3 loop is CASSDRGASTDTQYF. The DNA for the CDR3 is TGTGCCAGCAGTGACCGGGGGGCTAGCACAGATACGCAGTATTTT.

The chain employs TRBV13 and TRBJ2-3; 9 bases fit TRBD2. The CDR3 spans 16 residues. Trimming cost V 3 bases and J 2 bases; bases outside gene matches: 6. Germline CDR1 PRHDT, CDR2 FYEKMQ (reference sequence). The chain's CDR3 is CASSLERGAYTDTQYF. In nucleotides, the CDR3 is TGTGCCAGCAGCTTGGAGCGGGGGGCCTACACAGATACGCAGTATTTT.

For the CDR3, the DNA is TGTGCCAGCAGCGCTCCAGAAGACCAAGAGACCCAGTACTTC. Its protein is CASSAPEDQETQYF. The rearrangement links TRBV7-9 to TRBJ2-5, with D unresolved. The V and J ends lost 5 bases and 0 bases respectively, with 10 bases between them. The CDR3 runs 14 residues. The germline CDR1 and CDR2 sequences are SEHNR and FQNEAQ (reference sequence).

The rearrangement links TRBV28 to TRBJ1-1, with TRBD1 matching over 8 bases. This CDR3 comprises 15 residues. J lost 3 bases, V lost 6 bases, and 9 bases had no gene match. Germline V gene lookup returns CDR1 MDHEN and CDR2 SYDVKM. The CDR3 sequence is CASSVPGGRDTEAFF. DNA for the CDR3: TGTGCCAGCAGCGTCCCAGGGGGCAGAGACACTGAAGCTTTCTTT.

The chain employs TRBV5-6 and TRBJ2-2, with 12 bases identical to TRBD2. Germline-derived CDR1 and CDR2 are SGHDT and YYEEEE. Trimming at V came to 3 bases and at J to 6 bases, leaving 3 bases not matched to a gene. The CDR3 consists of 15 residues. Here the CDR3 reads CASSSLAGGPGELFF. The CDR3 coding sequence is TGTGCCAGCAGCTCACTAGCGGGGGGCCCCGGGGAGCTGTTTTTT.

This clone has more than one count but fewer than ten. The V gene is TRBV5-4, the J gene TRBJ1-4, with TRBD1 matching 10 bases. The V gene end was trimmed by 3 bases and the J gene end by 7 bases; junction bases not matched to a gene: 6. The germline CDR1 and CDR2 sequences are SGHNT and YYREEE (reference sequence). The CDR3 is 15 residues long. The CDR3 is CASSWGTGASEKLFF. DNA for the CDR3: TGTGCCAGCAGCTGGGGGACAGGGGCGTCTGAAAAACTGTTTTTT.

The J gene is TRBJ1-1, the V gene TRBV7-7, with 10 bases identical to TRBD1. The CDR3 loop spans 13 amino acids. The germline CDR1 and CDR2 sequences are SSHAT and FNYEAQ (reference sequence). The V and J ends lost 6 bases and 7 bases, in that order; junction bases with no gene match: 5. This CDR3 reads CASRDRGKDEAFF. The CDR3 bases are TGTGCCAGCAGGGACAGGGGGAAGGATGAAGCTTTCTTT. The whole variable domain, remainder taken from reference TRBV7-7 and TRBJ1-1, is GAGVSQSPRYKVTKRGQDVTLRCDPISSHATLYWYQQALGQGPEFLTYFNYEAQPDKSGLPSDRFSAERPEGSISTLTIQRTEQRDSAMYRCASRDRGKDEAFFGQGTRLTVV.

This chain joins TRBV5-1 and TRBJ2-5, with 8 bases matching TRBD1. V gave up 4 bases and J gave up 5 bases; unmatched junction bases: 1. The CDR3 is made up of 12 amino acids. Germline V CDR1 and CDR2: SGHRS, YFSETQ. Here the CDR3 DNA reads TGCGCCAGCAGCCGGGACAGGGAGACCCAGTACTTC. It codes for CASSRDRETQYF. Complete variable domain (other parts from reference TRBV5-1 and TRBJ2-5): KAGVTQTPRYLIKTRGQQVTLSCSPISGHRSVSWYQQTPGQGLQFLFEYFSETQRNKGNFPGRFSGRQFSNSRSEMNVSTLELGDSALYLCASSRDRETQYFGPGTRLLVL.

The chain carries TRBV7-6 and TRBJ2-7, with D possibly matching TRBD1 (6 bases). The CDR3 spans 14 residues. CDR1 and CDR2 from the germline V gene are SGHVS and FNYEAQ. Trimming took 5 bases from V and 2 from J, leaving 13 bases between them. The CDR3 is CASSPRDMTYEQYF. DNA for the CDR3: TGTGCCAGCAGCCCCCGGGACATGACCTACGAGCAGTACTTC.

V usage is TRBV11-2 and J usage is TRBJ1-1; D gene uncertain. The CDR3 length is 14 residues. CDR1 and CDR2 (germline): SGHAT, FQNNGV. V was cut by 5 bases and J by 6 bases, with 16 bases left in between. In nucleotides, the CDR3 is TGTGCCAGCAGCCTCCTGATAGGAGGCGCTGAAGCTTTCTTT. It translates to CASSLLIGGAEAFF.

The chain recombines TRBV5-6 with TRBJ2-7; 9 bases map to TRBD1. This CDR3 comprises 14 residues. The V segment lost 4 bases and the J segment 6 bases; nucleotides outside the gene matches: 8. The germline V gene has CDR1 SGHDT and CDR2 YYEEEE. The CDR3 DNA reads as TGTGCCAGCAGCACAAGTACAGGGGGCGCCGAGCAGTACTTC. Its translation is CASSTSTGGAEQYF.

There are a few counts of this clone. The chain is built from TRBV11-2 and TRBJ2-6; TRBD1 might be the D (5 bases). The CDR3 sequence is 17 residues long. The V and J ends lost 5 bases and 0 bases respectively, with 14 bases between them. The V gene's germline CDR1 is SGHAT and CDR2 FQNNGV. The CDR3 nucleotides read TGTGCCAGCAGCATGGCCGGACATCTCTCTGGGGCCAACGTCCTGACTTTC. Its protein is CASSMAGHLSGANVLTF.

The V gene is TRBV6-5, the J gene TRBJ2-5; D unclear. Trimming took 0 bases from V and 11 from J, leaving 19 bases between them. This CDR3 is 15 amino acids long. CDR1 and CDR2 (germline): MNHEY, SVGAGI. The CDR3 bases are TGTGCCAGCAGTTACTCTCCTGGGCTTTCCCTTGAGCAGTACTTC. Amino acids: CASSYSPGLSLEQYF.

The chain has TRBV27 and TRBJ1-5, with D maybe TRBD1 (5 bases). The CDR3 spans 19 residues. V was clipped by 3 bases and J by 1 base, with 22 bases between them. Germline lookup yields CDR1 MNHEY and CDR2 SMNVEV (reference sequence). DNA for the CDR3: TGTGCCAGCAGTTTTAGGCCCCCCGACAGCCTCCGGAGCAATCAGCCCCAGCATTTT. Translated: CASSFRPPDSLRSNQPQHF.

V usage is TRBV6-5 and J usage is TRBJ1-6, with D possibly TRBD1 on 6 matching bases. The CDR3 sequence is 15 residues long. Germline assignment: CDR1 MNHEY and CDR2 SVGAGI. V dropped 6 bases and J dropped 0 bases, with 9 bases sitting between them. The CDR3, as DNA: TGTGCCAGCAGAGCGGACAGCTCCTATAATTCACCCCTCCACTTT. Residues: CASRADSSYNSPLHF.

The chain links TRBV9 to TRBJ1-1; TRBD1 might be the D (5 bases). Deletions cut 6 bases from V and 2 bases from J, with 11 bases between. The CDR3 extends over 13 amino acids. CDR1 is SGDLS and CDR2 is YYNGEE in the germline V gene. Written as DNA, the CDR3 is TGTGCCAGCAACCCCCAGGGAAACACTGAAGCTTTCTTT. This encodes CASNPQGNTEAFF.

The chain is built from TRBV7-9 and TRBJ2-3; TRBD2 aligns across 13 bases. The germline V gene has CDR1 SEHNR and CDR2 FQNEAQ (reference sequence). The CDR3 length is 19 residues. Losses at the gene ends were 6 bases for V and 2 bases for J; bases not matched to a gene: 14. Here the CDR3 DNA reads TGTGCCAGCAGGGGGACTAGCGGGGACAAGTCCCCAGCCACAGATACGCAGTATTTT. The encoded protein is CASRGTSGDKSPATDTQYF.

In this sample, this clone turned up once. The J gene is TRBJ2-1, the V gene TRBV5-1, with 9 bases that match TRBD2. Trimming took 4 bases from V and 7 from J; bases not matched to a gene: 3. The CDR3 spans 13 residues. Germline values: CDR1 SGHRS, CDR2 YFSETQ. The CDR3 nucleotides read TGCGCCAGCAGCATCAGCGGGGGGAATGAGCAGTTCTTC. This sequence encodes CASSISGGNEQFF.

This CDR3 is CASSGTSAAFNTGELFF. CDR3 in DNA: TGTGCCAGCTCCGGGACTTCGGCAGCCTTTAACACCGGGGAGCTGTTTTTT. V usage is TRBV18 and J usage is TRBJ2-2; a possible D gene is TRBD2 (6 bases). V lost 6 bases and J lost 2, with 19 bases in between. The length of the CDR3 is 17 residues. The germline V gene encodes CDR1 KGHSH and CDR2 LQKENI.